This TCR beta chain originates from a study of PD-1 blockade in classical Hodgkin lymphoma. Time point indicated: cycle 4 day 1 (C4D1), after 6 weeks of nivolumab. No patient escaped relapse after autologous stem cell transplantation, and brentuximab vedotin exposure varied. Thawed PBMCs were the source of CD8+ T cells, obtained through magnetic negative selection. The method was immunoSEQ multiplex PCR; TCRdb's version includes in-frame clones alone and lacks a portion of them. The data show approximately 8,400 clones, roughly 80% seen once. This clone was seen once. Its target is unknown. Points from the study as a whole: A significant rise in TCR diversity was seen by C4D1 for CD4+ cells but not for CD8+ cells. Patients with a complete response exhibited baseline diversity comparable to newly diagnosed patients. Newly diagnosed patients were said to have less baseline TCR diversity than healthy donors did.

The CDR3 consists of 18 residues. V was trimmed by 3 bases and J by 3 bases, leaving 21 bases between them. CDR1 is SGHTA, CDR2 FQGNSA, per germline. Sequenced here: CD8+ T cells from blood, sampled before the fourth cycle of nivolumab. The clonotype comes from a human donor with classical Hodgkin lymphoma. The rearrangement joins TRBV7-2 to TRBJ1-5, with D perhaps TRBD1 (6 bases). CDR3 nucleotides: TGTGCCAGCAGCTTTAAGTTTCCGCGGGGGGGGCCCAATCAGCCCCAGCATTTT. This codes for CASSFKFPRGGPNQPQHF.